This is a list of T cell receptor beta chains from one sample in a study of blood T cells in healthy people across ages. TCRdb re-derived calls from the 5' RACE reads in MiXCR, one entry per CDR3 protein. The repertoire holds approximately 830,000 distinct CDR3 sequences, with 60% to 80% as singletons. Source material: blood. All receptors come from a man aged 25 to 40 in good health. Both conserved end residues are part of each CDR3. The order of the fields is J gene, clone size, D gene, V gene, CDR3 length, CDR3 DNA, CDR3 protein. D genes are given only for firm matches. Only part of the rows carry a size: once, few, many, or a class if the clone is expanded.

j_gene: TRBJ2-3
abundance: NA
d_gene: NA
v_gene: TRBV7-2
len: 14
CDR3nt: TGTGCCAGCAGCTCGACTAGGAACACAGATACGCAGTATTTT
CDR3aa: CASSSTRNTDTQYF

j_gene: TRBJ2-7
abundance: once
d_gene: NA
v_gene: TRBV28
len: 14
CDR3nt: TGTGCCAGCCACACCGTGCAGGGTTACTACGAGCAGTACTTC
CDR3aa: CASHTVQGYYEQYF

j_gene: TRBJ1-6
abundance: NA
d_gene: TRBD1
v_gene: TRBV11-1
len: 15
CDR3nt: TGTGCCAGCAGCTCATGGGGACAGGAGAATTCACCCCTCCACTTT
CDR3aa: CASSSWGQENSPLHF

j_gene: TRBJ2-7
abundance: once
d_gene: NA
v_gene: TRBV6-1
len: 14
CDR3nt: TGTGCCAGCACTTATACTGACAGTACCTACGAGCAGTACTTC
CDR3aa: CASTYTDSTYEQYF

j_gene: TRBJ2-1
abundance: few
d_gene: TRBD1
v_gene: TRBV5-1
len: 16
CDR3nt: TGCGCCAGCAGCTTGGCCCCAGGGGGTTCCTCAAATGAGCAGTTCTTC
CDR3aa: CASSLAPGGSSNEQFF

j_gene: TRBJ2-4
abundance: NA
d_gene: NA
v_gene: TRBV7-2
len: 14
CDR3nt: TGTGCCAGCAGTTTTCCCGGAGGGGTACACATTCAGTACTTC
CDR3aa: CASSFPGGVHIQYF

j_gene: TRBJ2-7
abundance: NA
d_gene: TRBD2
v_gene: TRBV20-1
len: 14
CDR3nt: TGCAGTGCTAGAGAGACTAGCGGGGGGTACGAGCAGTACTTC
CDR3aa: CSARETSGGYEQYF

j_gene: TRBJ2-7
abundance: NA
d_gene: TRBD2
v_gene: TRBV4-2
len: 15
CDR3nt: TGTGCCAGCAGCCAAGAAGATTCCGGGGGGGACGAGCAGTACTTC
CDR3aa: CASSQEDSGGDEQYF

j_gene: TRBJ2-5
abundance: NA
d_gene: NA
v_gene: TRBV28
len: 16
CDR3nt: TGTGCCAGCAGTTTCCTTGGGGGCCCACTCCGGGAGACCCAGTACTTC
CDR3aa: CASSFLGGPLRETQYF

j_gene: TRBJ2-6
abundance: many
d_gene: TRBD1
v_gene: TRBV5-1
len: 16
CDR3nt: TGCGCCAGCAGCTTACAAACAGGGGTAGGGGCCAACGTCCTGACTTTC
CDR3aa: CASSLQTGVGANVLTF